This T cell receptor beta chain was sequenced for a study of blood T cell repertoires in COVID-19. Study information: There were acute and convalescent COVID-19 samples, and they came from the United States, Italy and Spain. Sample material is recorded as cDNA or gDNA derived from T cells, B-cell-depleted T cells, or PBMCs.

The CDR3 has 14 residues. Germline V CDR1 and CDR2: SNHLY, FYNNEI. The V and J ends lost 6 bases and 6 bases, in that order; junction bases with no gene match: 8. Assay used: immunoSEQ multiplex PCR; TCRdb lists only in-frame clones, some missing. This sample carries more than 70,000 clones, around 83% of them seen once, and the ten largest clones take less than 40%. The chain joins TRBV2 to TRBJ1-5; TRBD1 matches 7 bases. Sequencing used peripheral blood. The receptor was isolated from a woman aged 65 to 85 with acute or convalescent COVID-19. CDR3 residues: CASRDRVSAQPQHF. The CDR3, as DNA: TGTGCCAGCAGAGACAGGGTCTCTGCTCAGCCCCAGCATTTT.